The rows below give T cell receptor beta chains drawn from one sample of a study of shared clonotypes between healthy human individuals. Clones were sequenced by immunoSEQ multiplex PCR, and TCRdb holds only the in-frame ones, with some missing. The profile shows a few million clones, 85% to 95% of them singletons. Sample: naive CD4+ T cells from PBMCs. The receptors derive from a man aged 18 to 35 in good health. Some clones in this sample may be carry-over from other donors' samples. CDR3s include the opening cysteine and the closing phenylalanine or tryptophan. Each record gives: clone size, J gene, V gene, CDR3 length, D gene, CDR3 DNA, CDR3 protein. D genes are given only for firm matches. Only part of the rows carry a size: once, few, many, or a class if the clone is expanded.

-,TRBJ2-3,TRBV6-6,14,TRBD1,TGTGCCAGCACCTACAGGGGCCGTACAGATACGCAGTATTTT,CASTYRGRTDTQYF
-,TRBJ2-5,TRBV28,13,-,TGTGCCAGCAGTTTATGGGGGGGAGAGACCCAGTACTTC,CASSLWGGETQYF
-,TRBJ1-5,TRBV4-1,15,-,TGCGCCAGCAGCCAAGCTGACAGGCCCAATCAGCCCCAGCATTTT,CASSQADRPNQPQHF
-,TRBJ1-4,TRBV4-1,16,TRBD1,TGCGCCAGCAGCCAGGCGACCGGGACAGTTAATGAAAAACTGTTTTTT,CASSQATGTVNEKLFF
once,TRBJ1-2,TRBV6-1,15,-,TGTGCCAGCACGGACCTGAGCGGCACCCTCGGCGGCTACACCTTC,CASTDLSGTLGGYTF
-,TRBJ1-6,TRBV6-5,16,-,TGTGCCAGCAGTTACTCTTTGGGGAAGGGGCATTCACCCCTCCACTTT,CASSYSLGKGHSPLHF
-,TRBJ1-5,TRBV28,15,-,TGTGCCAGCAGTTTCCCCAGCAGGGGATATCAGCCCCAGCATTTT,CASSFPSRGYQPQHF
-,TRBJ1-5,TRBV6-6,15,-,TGTGCCAGCAGTCGTCACGGGATCGGCAATCAGCCCCAGCATTTT,CASSRHGIGNQPQHF
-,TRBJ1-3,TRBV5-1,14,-,TGCGCCAGCAGCCCCCCCAGCAGCGGAAACACCATATATTTT,CASSPPSSGNTIYF
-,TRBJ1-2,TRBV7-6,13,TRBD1,TGTGCCAGCAGCCCGGGACAGGACTATGGCTACACCTTC,CASSPGQDYGYTF
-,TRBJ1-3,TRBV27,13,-,TGTGCCAGCACAACGGGTTTTGGAAACACCATATATTTT,CASTTGFGNTIYF
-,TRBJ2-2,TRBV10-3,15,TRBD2,TGTGCCATCAATCTTGGCGGGAGGGTTGCCGGGGAGCTGTTTTTT,CAINLGGRVAGELFF
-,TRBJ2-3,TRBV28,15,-,TGTGCCAGCAGTCCACTAGGAGGGTCCACAGATACGCAGTATTTT,CASSPLGGSTDTQYF
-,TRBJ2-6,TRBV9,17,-,TGTGCCAGCAGCGCCGGGGGATTGATATCTGGGGCCAACGTCCTGACTTTC,CASSAGGLISGANVLTF
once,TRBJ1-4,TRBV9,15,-,TGTGCCAGCAGCGTAGCTGGGGGACCGTATGAAAAACTGTTTTTT,CASSVAGGPYEKLFF
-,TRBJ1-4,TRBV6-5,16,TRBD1,TGTGCCAGCAGTTACTCAGGGACAGTGATTAATGAAAAACTGTTTTTT,CASSYSGTVINEKLFF
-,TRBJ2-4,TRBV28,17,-,TGTGCCAGCAGTCTCCCTGGAGCCGGGGCTACCAAAAACATTCAGTACTTC,CASSLPGAGATKNIQYF
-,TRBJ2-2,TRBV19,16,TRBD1,TGTGTCAGTAGTATGAGGACAGGGGGCGGCGCCGGGGAGCTGTTTTTT,CVSSMRTGGGAGELFF
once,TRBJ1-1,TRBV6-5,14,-,TGTGCCAGCAGACCACAGGGTCCCAACACTGAAGCTTTCTTT,CASRPQGPNTEAFF